This T cell receptor beta chain was obtained from a study of T cell responses to AZD1222 COVID-19 vaccine (dated by TCRdb to the early 2020s). Some background on the complete study: A total of 233 trial participants underwent TCR sequencing, of whom about 210 received two doses of AZD1222 and about 26 received two doses of the MenACWY control vaccine. Trial participants were enrolled into age subgroups of 18-55, 56-69 and 70-plus years, which contained 148, 28 and 57 TCR-sequenced participants, respectively. General study outcomes and caveats: Participants were mostly white British, with more females than males. The authors suggested clonal diversity may have been underestimated. Reportedly, close to half of the unique spike-specific TCRs recognized epitopes lying outside the regions that are mutated in the B.1.351 and B.1.1.7 variants. The 56-69-year group was small, and its depth increase did not reach significance, likely because of low power. CD4 TCRs associated with the vaccine covered the entire spike protein, and the dominant responses were in regions 160-218 and 743-854. Because no day 14 peak-response samples were available, repertoires were characterized only after the peak T cell response. A significant rise in spike-specific TCR breadth and depth was observed after two AZD1222 doses relative to day 0 and relative to MenACWY recipients. Conclusions about previously exposed vaccinees were limited because only six AZD1222 recipients were SARS-CoV-2 seropositive at baseline.

Taken with the paper, the label for time point translates to: about 28 days (+/-7) after the second vaccine dose. AZD1222 recipients whose second dose came at about 4 weeks and those whose second dose came at about 12 weeks were combined into one group, since spike-specific TCR depth and breadth did not differ between the two schedules. Vaccinee samples were obtained from the UK trials COV001 and COV002, which included a single-blind randomized controlled phase 2/3 trial of AZD1222 (ChAdOx1 nCoV-19) in healthy adults. Trial participant PBMC samples were collected at day 0 and day 28 after the second dose for TCRbeta chain sequencing. A distance of 10 bases separates the germline ends of V and J, which lose 6 bases and 10 bases respectively. Inclusive of the bounding cysteine and phenylalanine, the CDR3 is 12 residues long. Left in the record is the CDR3 DNA by itself, 36 bases read in frame from the first base. The germline V gene specifies SGHAT as CDR1 and FQNNGV as CDR2.

Details on this clone: The antigen this receptor binds is unknown. It has no much larger one-base neighbor in the sample; base qualities were not kept.

The CDR3 regions of human TCRbeta chains were analyzed by immunosequencing. In the authors' own workflow: Repertoire TCRs were matched against a reference library of SARS-CoV-2-specific TCRs generated with the MIRA antigen-specificity platform. Breadth was defined as the fraction of unique TCRs that were SARS-CoV-2-associated, and depth was defined as the fraction of total T cells that were SARS-CoV-2-associated. Each spike-specific TCR was assigned to its reactive spike region and to a CD4 or CD8 class using the MIRA data. Log10-transformed breadth and depth values were compared by one-way ANOVA with Sidak's multiple comparisons tests. TCRdb limited this immuneACCESS table to in-frame rearrangements with V and J called. A share of clones is missing; checked studies link under half to unresolved V genes, and the rest is unexplained. That table gives V, J and clone size, and the DNA gave D and trimming. In this sample the table shows more than 85,000 clones, roughly 93% of which occur a single time. The top ten constitute about 3.1% of the sample.

Sequences were derived from peripheral blood, sampled 28 days after the second AZD1222 dose. The clonotype comes from an adult who received the AZD1222 COVID-19 vaccine. The chain uses TRBV11-2 and TRBJ2-6, with the D segment identity uncertain. The CDR3 region reads CASSLIGNVLTF. The DNA reads as follows: TGTGCCAGCAGTCTCATAGGTAACGTCCTGACTTTC.